The clone carrying this T cell receptor beta chain occurred a few times. The antigen remains unidentified. The data derive from a study of beta chain features in type 1 diabetes. General study results and limits: Naive, central memory and regulatory TCRB repertoires appeared more similar among patients than healthy donors. In every one of the four CD4+ subsets, TCRB CDR3s were moderately but significantly shorter in Type 1 diabetes patients. A possible short-template PCR bias applies equally to patients and controls.

The sequenced template was cDNA made from the entire isolated RNA. Generated by immunoSEQ multiplex PCR, the TCRdb table keeps only in-frame clones and is missing some. The data show 600,000 to 700,000 clones, roughly 13% seen once. V lost 4 bases and J lost 3, with 13 bases in between. Germline CDR1 is MNHEY and CDR2 is SMNVEV (reference sequence). The length of the CDR3 is 15 residues. The sequenced sample consisted of naive CD4+ T cells from blood. This sequence originates from a man aged 18 to 30 with type 1 diabetes. This sequence joins TRBV27 and TRBJ2-1; the D call may be TRBD1 or TRBD2 (5 bases each). CDR3 region: CASSSRWGNYNEQFF. The CDR3 DNA sequence: TGTGCCAGCAGTTCCCGGTGGGGGAACTACAATGAGCAGTTCTTC.